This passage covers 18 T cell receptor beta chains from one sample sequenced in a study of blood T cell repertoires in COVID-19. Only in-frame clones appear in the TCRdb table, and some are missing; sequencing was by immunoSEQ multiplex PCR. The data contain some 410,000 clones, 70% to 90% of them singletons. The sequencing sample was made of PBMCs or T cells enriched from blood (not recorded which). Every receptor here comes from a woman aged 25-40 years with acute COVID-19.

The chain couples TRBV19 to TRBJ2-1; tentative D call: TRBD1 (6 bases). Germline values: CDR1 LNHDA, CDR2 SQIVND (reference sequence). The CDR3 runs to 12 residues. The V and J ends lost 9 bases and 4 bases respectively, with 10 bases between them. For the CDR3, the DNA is TGTGCCAGCAAGCAGGGGTACAATGAGCAGTTCTTC. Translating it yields CASKQGYNEQFF.

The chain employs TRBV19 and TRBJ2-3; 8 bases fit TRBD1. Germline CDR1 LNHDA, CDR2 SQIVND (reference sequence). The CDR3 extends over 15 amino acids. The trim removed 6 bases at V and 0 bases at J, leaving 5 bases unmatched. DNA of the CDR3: TGTGCCAGTAGCGACAGGGGAGGTAGCACAGATACGCAGTATTTT. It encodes CASSDRGGSTDTQYF.

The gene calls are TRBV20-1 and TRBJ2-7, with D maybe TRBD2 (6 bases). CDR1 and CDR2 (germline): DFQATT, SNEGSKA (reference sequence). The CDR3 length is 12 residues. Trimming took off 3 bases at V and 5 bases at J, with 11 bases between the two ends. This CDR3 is CSASLGGHEQYF. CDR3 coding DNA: TGCAGTGCTAGTTTGGGAGGACACGAGCAGTACTTC.

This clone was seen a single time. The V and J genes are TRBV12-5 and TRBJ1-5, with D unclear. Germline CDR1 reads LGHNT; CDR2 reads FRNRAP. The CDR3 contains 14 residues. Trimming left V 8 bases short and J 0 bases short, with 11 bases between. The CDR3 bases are TGTGCTAGTCGTAACGGGGATAGCAATCAGCCCCAGCATTTT. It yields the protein CASRNGDSNQPQHF.

Written as DNA, the CDR3 is TGCGCCAGCAGCCCCTTACAGGGGGCCGGCACTGAAGCTTTCTTT. Its protein is CASSPLQGAGTEAFF. The chain recombines TRBV5-1 with TRBJ1-1, with TRBD1 matching over 9 bases. This CDR3 is built from 15 residues. Germline lookup yields CDR1 SGHRS and CDR2 YFSETQ. Trimming took 4 bases from V and 4 from J; bases not matched to a gene: 8. Full variable domain (missing parts from reference TRBV5-1 and TRBJ1-1): KAGVTQTPRYLIKTRGQQVTLSCSPISGHRSVSWYQQTPGQGLQFLFEYFSETQRNKGNFPGRFSGRQFSNSRSEMNVSTLELGDSALYLCASSPLQGAGTEAFFGQGTRLTVV.

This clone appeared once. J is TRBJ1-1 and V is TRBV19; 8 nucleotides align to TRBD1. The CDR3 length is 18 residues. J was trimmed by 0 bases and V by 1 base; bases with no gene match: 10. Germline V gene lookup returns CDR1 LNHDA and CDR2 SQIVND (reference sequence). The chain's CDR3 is CASSIAGQVRTLNTEAFF. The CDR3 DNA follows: TGTGCCAGTAGTATAGCGGGACAGGTTAGAACCTTGAACACTGAAGCTTTCTTT.

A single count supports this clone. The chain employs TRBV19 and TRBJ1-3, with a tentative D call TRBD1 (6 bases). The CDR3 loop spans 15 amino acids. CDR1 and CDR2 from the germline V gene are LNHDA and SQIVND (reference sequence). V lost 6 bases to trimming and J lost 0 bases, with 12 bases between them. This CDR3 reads CASRPLDSSGNTIYF. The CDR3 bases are TGTGCCAGTAGACCCCTGGACAGCTCTGGAAACACCATATATTTT.

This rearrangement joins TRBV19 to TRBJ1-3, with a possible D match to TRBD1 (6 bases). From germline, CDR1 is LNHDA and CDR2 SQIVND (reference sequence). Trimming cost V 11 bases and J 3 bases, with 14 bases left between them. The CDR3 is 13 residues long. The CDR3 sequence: CASAGAYGNTIYF. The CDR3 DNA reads TGTGCCTCCGCGGGGGCCTATGGAAACACCATATATTTT.

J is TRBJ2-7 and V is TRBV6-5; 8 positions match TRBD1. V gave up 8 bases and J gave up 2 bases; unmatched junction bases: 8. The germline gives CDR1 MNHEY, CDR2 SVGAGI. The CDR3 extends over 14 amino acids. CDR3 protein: CASHRGTGAYEQYF. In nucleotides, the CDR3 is TGTGCCAGCCACCGCGGGACAGGAGCCTACGAGCAGTACTTC.

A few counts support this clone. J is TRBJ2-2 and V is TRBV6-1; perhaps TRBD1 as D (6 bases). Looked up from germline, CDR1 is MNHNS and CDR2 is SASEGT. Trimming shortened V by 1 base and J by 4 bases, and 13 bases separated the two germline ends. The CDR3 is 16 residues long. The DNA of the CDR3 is TGTGCCAGCAGTGAAGGGGGGCGTCTAATCACCGGGGAGCTGTTTTTT. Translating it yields CASSEGGRLITGELFF.

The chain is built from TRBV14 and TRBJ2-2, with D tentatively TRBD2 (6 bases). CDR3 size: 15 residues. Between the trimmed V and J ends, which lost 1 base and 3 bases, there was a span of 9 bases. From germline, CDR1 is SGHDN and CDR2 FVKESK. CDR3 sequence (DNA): TGTGCCAGCAGCCAAGGTGCGGGGTACACCGGGGAGCTGTTTTTT. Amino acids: CASSQGAGYTGELFF.

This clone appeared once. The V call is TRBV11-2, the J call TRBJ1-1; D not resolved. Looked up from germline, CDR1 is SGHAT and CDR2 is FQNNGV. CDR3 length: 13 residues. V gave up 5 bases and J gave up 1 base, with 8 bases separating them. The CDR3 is CASSHGRNTEAFF. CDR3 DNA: TGTGCCAGCAGCCATGGGCGGAACACTGAAGCTTTCTTT.

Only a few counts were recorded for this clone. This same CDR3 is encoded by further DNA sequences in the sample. The CDR3 protein is CAWSSGAGELFF. The CDR3 bases are TGTGCCTGGAGTTCCGGAGCCGGGGAGCTGTTTTTT. The V call is TRBV30, the J call TRBJ2-2; D ambiguous. The germline CDR1 and CDR2 sequences are GTSNPN and SVGIG (reference sequence). The ends were cut back, 2 bases at V and 6 bases at J, with 7 bases in the middle. The CDR3 is made up of 12 amino acids.

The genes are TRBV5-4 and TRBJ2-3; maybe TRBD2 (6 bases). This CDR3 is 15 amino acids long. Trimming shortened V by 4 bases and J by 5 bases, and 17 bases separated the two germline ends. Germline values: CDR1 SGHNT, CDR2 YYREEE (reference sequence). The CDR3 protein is CASSGGTHGRDTQYF. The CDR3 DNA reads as TGTGCCAGCAGCGGCGGGACTCACGGGAGAGATACGCAGTATTTT.

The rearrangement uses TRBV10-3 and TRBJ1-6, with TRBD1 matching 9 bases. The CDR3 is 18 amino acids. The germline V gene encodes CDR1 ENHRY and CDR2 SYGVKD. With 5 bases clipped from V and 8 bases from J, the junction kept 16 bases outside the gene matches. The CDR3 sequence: CAISPPPGQGLVHSPLHF. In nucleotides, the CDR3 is TGTGCCATCAGTCCTCCGCCGGGACAGGGCCTAGTGCATTCACCCCTCCACTTT.

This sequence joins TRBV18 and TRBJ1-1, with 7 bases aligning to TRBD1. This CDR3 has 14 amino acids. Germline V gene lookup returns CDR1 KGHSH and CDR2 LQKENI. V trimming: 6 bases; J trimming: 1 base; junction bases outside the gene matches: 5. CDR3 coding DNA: TGTGCCAGCTCGAGACAGGGTCCGAACACTGAAGCTTTCTTT. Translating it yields CASSRQGPNTEAFF.

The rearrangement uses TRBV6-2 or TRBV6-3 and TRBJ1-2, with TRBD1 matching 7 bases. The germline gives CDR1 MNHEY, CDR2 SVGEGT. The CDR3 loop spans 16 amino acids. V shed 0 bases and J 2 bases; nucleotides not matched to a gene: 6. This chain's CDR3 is CASSYSLGQANYGYTF. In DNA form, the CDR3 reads TGTGCCAGCAGTTACTCACTTGGACAGGCGAACTATGGCTACACCTTC.

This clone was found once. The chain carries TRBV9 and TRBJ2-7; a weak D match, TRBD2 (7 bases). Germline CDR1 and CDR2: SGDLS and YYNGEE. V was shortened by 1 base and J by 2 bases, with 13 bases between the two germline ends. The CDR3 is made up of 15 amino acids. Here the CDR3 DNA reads TGTGCCAGCAGCGTATCCCCGCGGGGGCCCTACGAGCAGTACTTC. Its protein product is CASSVSPRGPYEQYF.